Following are 32 T cell receptor beta chains from one sample sequenced in a study of response to subunit inactivated influenza vaccine. MiXCR was run by TCRdb on the RT-PCR reads, yielding one entry per CDR3 protein. Of approximately 530,000 distinct CDR3 sequences listed, approximately 7.6% were seen once; the top ten hold approximately 12%. Sample: PBMCs from blood, taken 23 to 25 months after vaccination. These TCRs come from a man aged 45 to 75 who received an inactivated influenza vaccine.

This rearrangement joins TRBV6-2 or TRBV6-3 to TRBJ2-5; 7 positions agree with TRBD2. The CDR3 consists of 15 residues. The germline gives CDR1 MNHEY, CDR2 SVGEGT. V was clipped by 2 bases and J by 2 bases; unmatched bases: 5. CDR3 DNA: TGTGCCAGCAGTTACCTGTCTAGCGGACAAGAGACCCAGTACTTC. It codes for CASSYLSSGQETQYF.

The chain has TRBV3-1 and TRBJ2-7; possibly TRBD2 for D (5 bases). This CDR3 has 16 amino acids. The germline gives CDR1 LGHDT, CDR2 YNNKEL (reference sequence). Deletions cut 1 base from V and 2 bases from J, with 15 bases between. The CDR3 spells CASSQVHRGFTYEQYF. CDR3 DNA: TGTGCCAGCAGCCAAGTCCATCGGGGATTTACCTACGAGCAGTACTTC.

This clonotype was recorded many times. This chain joins TRBV24-1 and TRBJ2-3, with a possible D match to TRBD1 (5 bases). The V and J ends lost 1 base and 7 bases respectively, with 11 bases between them. The CDR3 has 14 amino acids. Germline V gene lookup returns CDR1 KGHDR and CDR2 SFDVKD. CDR3 protein: CATSDFRAGNTQYF. The CDR3 nucleotides are TGTGCCACCAGTGATTTCAGGGCCGGCAATACGCAGTATTTT.

The chain carries TRBV7-2 and TRBJ2-7; D unclear. Germline V gene sequence: CDR1 SGHTA, CDR2 FQGNSA. The length of the CDR3 is 15 residues. Trimming cost V 6 bases and J 0 bases, with 15 bases left between them. The CDR3: CASSSPGSGSYEQYF. The CDR3 nucleotides are TGTGCCAGCAGTTCCCCTGGGTCGGGCTCCTACGAGCAGTACTTC.

This clonotype has more than one count but fewer than ten. The chain links TRBV7-3 to TRBJ2-3; no reliable D call. Germline V CDR1 and CDR2: SGHTA, FQGTGA. V was trimmed by 2 bases and J by 0 bases, leaving 9 bases between them. CDR3 size: 15 residues. This CDR3 is CASSLSYGSTDTQYF. The CDR3, as DNA: TGTGCCAGCAGCTTATCTTACGGAAGCACAGATACGCAGTATTTT.

The chain employs TRBV12-3 or TRBV12-4 and TRBJ2-3; 10 nucleotides agree with TRBD2. CDR3 size: 17 residues. V lost 6 bases, J lost 4 bases, and 13 bases stayed unmatched. CDR3 sequence: CASSTNGAGGPADTQYF. In nucleotides, the CDR3 is TGTGCCAGCAGCACCAACGGAGCGGGAGGGCCCGCAGATACGCAGTATTTT.

This clonotype was counted many times. The chain joins TRBV6-1 to TRBJ2-7, with 7 bases fitting TRBD2. V trimming: 5 bases; J trimming: 6 bases; junction bases outside the gene matches: 19. This CDR3 is built from 17 residues. Germline values: CDR1 MNHNS, CDR2 SASEGT. CDR3 sequence (DNA): TGTGCCAGCAGTCAAACGAGCATGAGCGGGATGAGTGGCGAGCAGTACTTC. It yields the protein CASSQTSMSGMSGEQYF.

The genes are TRBV6-5 and TRBJ2-2, with 11 nucleotides matching TRBD2. The CDR3 has 19 amino acids. In germline, CDR1 is MNHEY, CDR2 SVGAGI. V dropped 0 bases and J dropped 0; count of bases not matched to a gene: 6. CDR3 DNA: TGTGCCAGCAGTTACTCGGCGACTAGCGGGATACCGAACACCGGGGAGCTGTTTTTT. It encodes CASSYSATSGIPNTGELFF.

This clonotype has ten or more counts. This rearrangement joins TRBV14 to TRBJ1-3; D gene uncertain. Trimming removed 4 bases from V and 2 bases from J, with 9 bases in between. The germline CDR1 and CDR2 sequences are SGHDN and FVKESK. The CDR3 is 14 residues long. The CDR3 DNA sequence: TGTGCCAGCAGCCCCCTCGGACCTGGAAACACCATATATTTT. Encoded protein: CASSPLGPGNTIYF.

This clonotype was seen ten or more times. The V and J genes are TRBV4-3 and TRBJ1-1; D uncertain. The V and J ends lost 0 bases and 5 bases respectively, with 13 bases between them. The CDR3 consists of 15 residues. The germline V gene encodes CDR1 LGHNA and CDR2 YSLEER. CDR3 in DNA: TGCGCCAGCAGCCAAGATAGCGGGGTGGGGACTGAAGCTTTCTTT. Amino acids: CASSQDSGVGTEAFF.

This clonotype was counted many times. V gene TRBV6-1 combines with J gene TRBJ1-2; 7 bases agree with TRBD1. There are 15 residues in the CDR3. Unmatched junction bases numbered 12, after V lost 5 bases and J lost 6 bases. The germline gives CDR1 MNHNS, CDR2 SASEGT. CDR3 region: CASSRGLGGSHGYTF. In DNA form, the CDR3 reads TGTGCCAGCAGTCGGGGTTTAGGGGGCTCCCATGGCTACACCTTC.

V and J are TRBV20-1 and TRBJ1-5, with D maybe TRBD1 (6 bases). CDR1 is DFQATT, CDR2 SNEGSKA, per germline (reference sequence). Trimming left V 6 bases short and J 5 bases short, with 20 bases between. The CDR3 has 15 amino acids. The CDR3 DNA is TGCAGTGCCTCCAAAATAGGGGGGACCGATCAGCCCCAGCATTTT. This translates into CSASKIGGTDQPQHF.

This clonotype appeared a few times. This chain connects TRBV4-1 to TRBJ2-7; D remains ambiguous. The CDR3 is 16 residues long. The V end lost 0 bases, the J end lost 3 bases, and 15 bases lay between the germline ends. CDR1 MGHRA and CDR2 YSYEKL come from the germline V gene. CDR3 in amino acids: CASSQDLGILGYEQYF. The CDR3 DNA sequence: TGCGCCAGCAGCCAAGATCTGGGGATTCTAGGCTACGAGCAGTACTTC.

The table lists this clonotype with many counts. This sequence joins TRBV6-2 or TRBV6-3 and TRBJ2-1, with 7 bases fitting TRBD1. V was clipped by 7 bases and J by 13 bases; unmatched bases: 10. There are 12 residues in the CDR3. Germline-derived CDR1 and CDR2 are MNHEY and SVGEGT. The CDR3 sequence: CASTKDRADQFF. CDR3 DNA: TGTGCCAGCACCAAAGACAGGGCTGATCAGTTCTTC.

This clonotype was seen many times. The chain employs TRBV25-1 and TRBJ2-2, with 7 positions matching TRBD1. Germline lookup yields CDR1 MGHDK and CDR2 SYGVNS. The CDR3 runs to 13 residues. V was clipped by 3 bases and J by 6 bases; unmatched bases: 1. The CDR3 DNA reads as TGTGCCAGCAGTGATACAGGGGCCGGGGAGCTGTTTTTT. It yields the protein CASSDTGAGELFF.

This clonotype was detected only a few times. The genes are TRBV6-2 or TRBV6-3 and TRBJ2-3; D is uncertain. Trimming pared 2 bases from V and 5 bases from J, leaving 5 bases between. Germline V gene sequence: CDR1 MNHEY, CDR2 SVGEGT. CDR3 length: 12 residues. The CDR3 DNA is TGTGCCAGCAGTTACCACGGAGATACGCAGTATTTT. This sequence encodes CASSYHGDTQYF.

The J gene is TRBJ2-7, the V gene TRBV7-2, with D possibly matching TRBD2 (6 bases). The CDR3 has 17 amino acids. CDR1 SGHTA and CDR2 FQGNSA come from the germline V gene. V was trimmed by 1 base and J by 3 bases, leaving 19 bases between them. In DNA form, the CDR3 reads TGTGCCAGCAGCTTAGTAGCTAGCGTCATATCGGGCTACGAGCAGTACTTC. This encodes CASSLVASVISGYEQYF.

As for this clonotype: At one end, the junction sequence differs from germline, possibly due to a read error. The V gene is TRBV20-1, the J gene TRBJ1-2; 7 bases are shared with TRBD1. The germline V gene has CDR1 DFQATT and CDR2 SNEGSKA (reference sequence). The CDR3 is 14 amino acids. The CDR3 sequence: CSAREQGFYYGYTF. The CDR3 DNA reads TGCAGTGCTCGAGAACAGGGGTTTTACTATGGCTACACCTTC.

This clonotype was observed a few times. The genes are TRBV24-1 and TRBJ2-2, with D possibly TRBD1 on 6 matching bases. The CDR3 extends over 17 amino acids. Germline-derived CDR1 and CDR2 are KGHDR and SFDVKD. Trimming pared 4 bases from V and 6 bases from J, leaving 20 bases between. CDR3 amino acids: CATSEGQSNRGAGELFF. CDR3 sequence (DNA): TGTGCCACCAGTGAAGGACAGTCCAATCGGGGCGCCGGGGAGCTGTTTTTT.

There are a few counts of this clonotype. The rearrangement uses TRBV11-2 and TRBJ2-7; TRBD1 matches 9 bases. The trim removed 5 bases at V and 2 bases at J, leaving 13 bases unmatched. This CDR3 contains 17 residues. Germline V lookup: CDR1 SGHAT, CDR2 FQNNGV. The CDR3 reads CASSPREGTGGAYEQYF. As DNA, the CDR3 is TGTGCCAGCAGCCCAAGGGAGGGAACAGGGGGCGCCTACGAGCAGTACTTC.

This clonotype was detected only a few times. The chain has TRBV24-1 and TRBJ2-5, with a possible D match to TRBD1 (6 bases). The CDR3 has 17 residues. V lost 6 bases to trimming and J lost 1 base, with 20 bases between them. Per germline, CDR1 KGHDR and CDR2 SFDVKD. Written as DNA, the CDR3 is TGTGCCACCAGTTCTACCGGGACACGGATATCCCAAGAGACCCAGTACTTC. Its protein is CATSSTGTRISQETQYF.

The V gene is TRBV27, the J gene TRBJ2-1; the match to TRBD2 covers 12 bases. V gave up 5 bases and J gave up 2 bases; unmatched junction bases: 1. The CDR3 sequence is 15 residues long. Germline V CDR1 and CDR2: MNHEY, SMNVEV (reference sequence). The CDR3 coding sequence is TGTGCCAGCAGTCCTAGCGGGAGGGCCTACAATGAGCAGTTCTTC. The encoded protein is CASSPSGRAYNEQFF.

This clonotype was seen a single time. This chain joins TRBV11-1 and TRBJ2-7; either TRBD1 or TRBD2 may supply D (6 bases each). The CDR3 is 15 amino acids. V lost 2 bases and J lost 4, with 15 bases in between. The germline gives CDR1 SGHAT, CDR2 FQDESV (reference sequence). CDR3 loop: CASSLQGGRGYEQYF. The CDR3 DNA reads TGTGCCAGCAGCTTACAAGGGGGGAGAGGATACGAGCAGTACTTC.

This clonotype was seen repeatedly, ten times or more. The V and J genes are TRBV25-1 and TRBJ1-2; 9 positions agree with TRBD1. The CDR3 is 12 amino acids. Germline assignment: CDR1 MGHDK and CDR2 SYGVNS. With V trimmed by 7 bases and J by 8 bases, 5 bases remained unmatched. CDR3 nucleotides: TGTGCCAGCATGGGACAGGGAGACGGCTACACCTTC. Its protein is CASMGQGDGYTF.

This clonotype has more than one count but fewer than ten. The gene calls are TRBV2 and TRBJ1-2, with TRBD1 identical over 7 bases. CDR1 is SNHLY, CDR2 FYNNEI, per germline. The CDR3 is 14 amino acids. Trimming at V came to 7 bases and at J to 4 bases, leaving 9 bases not matched to a gene. CDR3 sequence (DNA): TGTGCCAGCATAAGGGGAGGGGGCCTCTATGGCTACACCTTC. Encoded protein: CASIRGGGLYGYTF.

This chain uses TRBV2 with TRBJ2-5, with TRBD2 matching over 9 bases. Trimming at V came to 2 bases and at J to 5 bases, leaving 12 bases not matched to a gene. The CDR3 spans 17 residues. Germline CDR1 SNHLY, CDR2 FYNNEI. The CDR3 reads CASSEWRDSGGGETQYF. The DNA of the CDR3 is TGTGCCAGCAGTGAATGGAGGGATAGCGGGGGTGGGGAGACCCAGTACTTC. Full variable domain (rest looked up from reference TRBV2 and TRBJ2-5): EPEVTQTPSHQVTQMGQEVILRCVPISNHLYFYWYRQILGQKVEFLVSFYNNEISEKSEIFDDQFSVERPDGSNFTLKIRSTKLEDSAMYFCASSEWRDSGGGETQYFGPGTRLLVL.

This clonotype was recorded many times. The chain uses TRBV20-1 and TRBJ2-5; D unclear. There are 13 residues in the CDR3. Germline-derived CDR1 and CDR2 are DFQATT and SNEGSKA (reference sequence). Trimming cost V 0 bases and J 5 bases, with 10 bases left between them. CDR3 sequence: CSARDSLVETQYF. CDR3 DNA: TGCAGTGCTAGAGATTCCTTGGTGGAGACCCAGTACTTC.

This clonotype was observed a handful of times. The rearrangement joins TRBV28 to TRBJ2-5, with a tentative D call TRBD1 (5 bases). The V gene lost 2 bases and the J gene lost 2 bases, with 18 bases spanning the gap. In germline, CDR1 is MDHEN, CDR2 SYDVKM. The CDR3 runs 17 residues. CDR3 sequence (DNA): TGTGCCAGCAGTTTACCCCCCGGGCAGGGTAGGCAAGAGACCCAGTACTTC. Amino acid sequence: CASSLPPGQGRQETQYF.

This clonotype was observed a few times. The rearrangement joins TRBV18 to TRBJ2-3; D may be TRBD2 (5 bases). The CDR3 contains 13 residues. Trimming removed 6 bases at V and 5 bases at J, with 12 bases between. Per the germline V gene, CDR1 is KGHSH and CDR2 is LQKENI. As DNA, the CDR3 is TGTGCCAGCTCTAGCCACAGCGGAGATACGCAGTATTTT. It translates to CASSSHSGDTQYF.

This chain joins TRBV29-1 and TRBJ2-7; D is uncertain. The germline V gene has CDR1 SQVTM and CDR2 ANQGSEA. The CDR3 totals 11 residues. V lost 5 bases, J lost 3 bases, and 8 bases lay in between. CDR3 in DNA: TGCAGCGTTCGTAGTTTCTACGAGCAGTACTTC. It yields the protein CSVRSFYEQYF.

This clonotype turned up a few times. The rearrangement joins TRBV3-1 to TRBJ2-7; TRBD1 matches 10 bases. J gave up 5 bases and V 3 bases, and 7 bases lay outside the gene matches. CDR3 length equals 15 residues. Looked up from germline, CDR1 is LGHDT and CDR2 is YNNKEL (reference sequence). The DNA of the CDR3 is TGTGCCAGCAGCCACATGACAGGGGGCTCGGACGAGCAGTACTTC. The encoded protein is CASSHMTGGSDEQYF.

Only a few counts were recorded for this clonotype. This chain uses TRBV4-2 with TRBJ2-3; TRBD1 agrees at 10 bases. CDR1 and CDR2 (germline): LGHNA, YNFKEQ. This CDR3 is built from 19 residues. V was clipped by 0 bases and J by 2 bases; unmatched bases: 11. CDR3 in DNA: TGTGCCAGCAGCCAAGAATACGGCGGGACAGGGGCGTTCACAGATACGCAGTATTTT. Protein sequence: CASSQEYGGTGAFTDTQYF.